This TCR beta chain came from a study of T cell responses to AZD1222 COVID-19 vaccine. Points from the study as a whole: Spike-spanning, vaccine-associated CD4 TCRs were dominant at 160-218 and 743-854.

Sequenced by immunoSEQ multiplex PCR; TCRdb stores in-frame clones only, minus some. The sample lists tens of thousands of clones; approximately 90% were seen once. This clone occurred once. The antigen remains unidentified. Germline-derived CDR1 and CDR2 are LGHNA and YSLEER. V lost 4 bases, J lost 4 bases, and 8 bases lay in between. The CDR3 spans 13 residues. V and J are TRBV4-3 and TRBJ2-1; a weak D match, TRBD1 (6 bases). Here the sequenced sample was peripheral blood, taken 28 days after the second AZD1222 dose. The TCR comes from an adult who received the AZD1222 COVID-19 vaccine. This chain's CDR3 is CASSLQGYNEQFF. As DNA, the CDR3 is TGCGCCAGCAGCCTACAGGGTTACAATGAGCAGTTCTTC.